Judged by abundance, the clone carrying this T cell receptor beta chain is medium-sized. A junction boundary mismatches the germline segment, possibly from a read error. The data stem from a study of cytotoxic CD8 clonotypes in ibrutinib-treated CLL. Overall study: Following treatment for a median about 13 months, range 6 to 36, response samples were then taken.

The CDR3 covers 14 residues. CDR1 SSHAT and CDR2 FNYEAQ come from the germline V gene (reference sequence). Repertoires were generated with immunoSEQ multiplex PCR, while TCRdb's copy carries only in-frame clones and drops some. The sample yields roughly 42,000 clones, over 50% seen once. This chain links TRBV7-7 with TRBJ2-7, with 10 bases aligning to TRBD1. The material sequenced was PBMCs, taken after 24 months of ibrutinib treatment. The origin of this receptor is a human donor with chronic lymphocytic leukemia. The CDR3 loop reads CASSFGQGEYEQYF. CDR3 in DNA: TGTGCTAGCAGCTTCGGACAGGGGGAATACGAGCAGTACTTC.